The 10 T cell receptor beta chains below all came from one sample that was sequenced in a study of T cell responses to AZD1222 COVID-19 vaccine. The assay was immunoSEQ multiplex PCR, and TCRdb's table has in-frame clones only and misses some. The sample carries approximately 130,000 clones, 80% to 90% recorded once. Sample: peripheral blood, taken 28 days after the second AZD1222 dose. The receptors originated from an adult who received the AZD1222 COVID-19 vaccine.

V is TRBV7-2 and J is TRBJ1-5; 7 positions match TRBD1. This CDR3 is built from 13 residues. Trimming removed 5 bases from V and 7 bases from J; junction bases left unmatched: 5. The germline V gene encodes CDR1 SGHTA and CDR2 FQGNSA. The CDR3 region has the DNA TGTGCCAGCAGCCCACAGGGGTTACAGCCCCAGCATTTT. Translation: CASSPQGLQPQHF. Combining the CDR3 with reference TRBV7-2 and TRBJ1-5 gives the whole variable domain GAGVSQSPSNKVTEKGKDVELRCDPISGHTALYWYRQSLGQGLEFLIYFQGNSAPDKSGLPSDRFSAERTGGSVSTLTIQRTQQEDSAVYLCASSPQGLQPQHFGDGTRLSIL.

About this clone: Additional DNA sequences in this sample encode the identical CDR3. The chain is built from TRBV6-5 and TRBJ1-5; D remains unclear. CDR3 length equals 13 residues. The V end lost 0 bases, the J end lost 4 bases, and 4 bases lay between the germline ends. The germline V gene has CDR1 MNHEY and CDR2 SVGAGI. CDR3 coding DNA: TGTGCCAGCAGTTACTCCAGAAATCAGCCCCAGCATTTT. This sequence encodes CASSYSRNQPQHF.

Comments on this clone: Relative to the germline gene, one junction end is altered; a read error may explain this. The chain combines TRBV3-1 (or the pseudogene TRBV3-2) with TRBJ2-7; D not resolved. Germline CDR1 reads LGHDT; CDR2 reads YNNKEL (reference sequence). CDR3 length: 12 amino acids. This chain's CDR3 is CASSQNGYLSHF. CDR3 nucleotides: TGTGCCAGCAGCCAAAACGGCTACCTTTCCCACTTC.

CDR3 DNA sequence: TGTGCCAGCAGCTTAGAAGAGGGGCTGAATGAAAAACTGTTTTTT. Residues: CASSLEEGLNEKLFF. V is TRBV7-6 and J is TRBJ1-4, with D possibly TRBD1 on 5 matching bases. Trimming stripped 1 base from V and 5 bases from J, with 11 bases between. This CDR3 spans 15 amino acids. Germline CDR1 reads SGHVS; CDR2 reads FNYEAQ.

There are a few counts of this clone. J is TRBJ2-2 and V is TRBV19; TRBD2 aligns across 12 bases. Germline CDR1 and CDR2: LNHDA and SQIVND (reference sequence). This CDR3 spans 17 amino acids. The V gene end was trimmed by 5 bases and the J gene end by 4 bases; junction bases not matched to a gene: 8. The CDR3 spells CASSSALAGGSTGELFF. The CDR3 nucleotides are TGTGCCAGTAGTTCTGCTCTAGCGGGAGGGAGCACCGGGGAGCTGTTTTTT. The full variable domain, rest sourced from reference TRBV19 and TRBJ2-2, is DGGITQSPKYLFRKEGQNVTLSCEQNLNHDAMYWYRQDPGQGLRLIYYSQIVNDFQKGDIAEGYSVSREKKESFPLTVTSAQKNPTAFYLCASSSALAGGSTGELFFGEGSRLTVL.

The gene calls are TRBV4-1 and TRBJ1-4; no clear D. V was pared by 0 bases and J by 8 bases, with 16 bases between. Germline V lookup: CDR1 MGHRA, CDR2 YSYEKL. This CDR3 is 16 amino acids long. CDR3 DNA: TGCGCCAGCAGCCAAGACCGGTCGGTAGTATGGGAAAAACTGTTTTTT. Amino acid sequence: CASSQDRSVVWEKLFF.

V and J are TRBV6-5 and TRBJ1-4, with D possibly TRBD1 on 6 matching bases. CDR1 is MNHEY, CDR2 SVGAGI, per germline. The CDR3 is 13 residues long. V gave up 3 bases and J gave up 8 bases, with 10 bases separating them. The CDR3 spells CASSYSGVEKLFF. In nucleotides, the CDR3 is TGTGCCAGCAGTTATTCAGGGGTAGAAAAACTGTTTTTT.

This clone occurred once. The conserved final phenylalanine or tryptophan is absent from the CDR3, which likely points to a read error. No DNA is shown, since the ends of the CDR3 on it are uncertain; the CDR3 is the one TCRdb lists. The chain carries TRBV14 and TRBJ2-7; the D call TRBD2 from the table was never checked on the DNA. From germline, CDR1 is SGHDN and CDR2 FVKESK. The CDR3 contains 13 residues when both ends are counted. This chain's CDR3 is CASSPRTSGWIIY.

V usage is TRBV30 and J usage is TRBJ2-7, with TRBD2 matching over 7 bases. V lost 1 base, J lost 3 bases, and 12 bases stayed unmatched. Germline CDR1 is GTSNPN and CDR2 is SVGIG (reference sequence). The CDR3 spans 16 residues. CDR3 in amino acids: CAWSGGERGSVYEQYF. DNA for the CDR3: TGTGCCTGGAGTGGGGGCGAGCGCGGGAGTGTCTACGAGCAGTACTTC.

V and J are TRBV6-5 and TRBJ2-6; the D is unclear. V was pared by 7 bases and J by 0 bases, with 4 bases between. Germline lookup yields CDR1 MNHEY and CDR2 SVGAGI. The CDR3 consists of 13 residues. CDR3 loop: CASTPSGANVLTF. CDR3 coding DNA: TGTGCCAGCACCCCCTCTGGGGCCAACGTCCTGACTTTC.